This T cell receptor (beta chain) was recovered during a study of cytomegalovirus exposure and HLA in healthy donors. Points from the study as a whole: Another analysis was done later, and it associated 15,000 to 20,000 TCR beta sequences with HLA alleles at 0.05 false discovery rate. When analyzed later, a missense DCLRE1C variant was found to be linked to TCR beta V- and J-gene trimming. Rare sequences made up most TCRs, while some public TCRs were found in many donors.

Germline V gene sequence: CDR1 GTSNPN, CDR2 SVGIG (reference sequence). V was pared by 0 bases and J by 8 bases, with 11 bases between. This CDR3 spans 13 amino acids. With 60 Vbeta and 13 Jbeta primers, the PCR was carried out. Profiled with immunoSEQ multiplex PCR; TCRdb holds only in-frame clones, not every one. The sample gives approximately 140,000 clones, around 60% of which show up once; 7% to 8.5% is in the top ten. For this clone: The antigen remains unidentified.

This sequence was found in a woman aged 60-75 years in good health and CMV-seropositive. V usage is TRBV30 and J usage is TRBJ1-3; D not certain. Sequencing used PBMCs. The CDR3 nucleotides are TGTGCCTGGAGTGTAATACTAGTAGACACCATATATTTT. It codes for CAWSVILVDTIYF.